Below, 8 T cell receptor beta chains from the same sample are listed, as sequenced in a study of spatial heterogeneity in lung cancer (dated by TCRdb to about 2019). What the work shows at the level of the full study, not this receptor alone: A correlation was observed between the number of expanded intratumoral alpha and beta TCRs and the tumor nonsynonymous mutation count.

Sample time point, as interpreted from the label and publication: sample taken at primary tumor resection. The library relied on 5' RACE. TCRdb shows the sequencer as NextSeq 500. Through fastp at Q25 and MiXCR, TCRdb rebuilt clones from the public reads, retaining in-frame beta chains. Merged by CDR3 protein, the rows form single entries marked with the most common genes and DNA. This sample gives roughly 3,500 distinct CDR3 sequences in total; roughly 12% of them show up just once. Of the sample, about a tenth falls within the top ten clones. These receptors have no identified antigens. Material: lung tumor tissue, obtained at surgery. The receptors were sampled from a female donor with early-stage non-small cell lung cancer.

This clonotype is categorized as medium-sized (0.01 to 0.1%). The chain has TRBV20-1 and TRBJ2-5; 12 nucleotides agree with TRBD2. There are 14 residues in the CDR3. Germline-derived CDR1 and CDR2 are DFQATT and SNEGSKA (reference sequence). J gave up 6 bases and V 4 bases, and 6 bases lay outside the gene matches. The CDR3 DNA is TGCAGTGCTAAGGCGCTAGCGGGAGGGCAGACCCAGTACTTC. Translation: CSAKALAGGQTQYF.

By frequency in the sample, this clonotype is medium-sized (0.01 to 0.1%). The rearrangement links TRBV6-2 or TRBV6-3 to TRBJ1-2; D gene uncertain. Trimming took 5 bases from V and 0 from J, leaving 7 bases between them. The germline CDR1 and CDR2 sequences are MNHEY and SVGEGT. The CDR3 has 13 residues. CDR3: CASSRLTNYGYTF. The DNA of the CDR3 is TGTGCCAGCAGTCGACTGACTAACTATGGCTACACCTTC.

Sample share makes this clonotype medium-sized. V gene TRBV9 combines with J gene TRBJ1-1, with a tentative D call TRBD1 (5 bases). CDR1 is SGDLS and CDR2 is YYNGEE in the germline V gene. The CDR3 is made up of 14 amino acids. The V end lost 2 bases, the J end lost 4 bases, and 12 bases lay between the germline ends. For the CDR3, the DNA is TGTGCCAGCAGCGTTCAGGGAGGAGGCACTGAAGCTTTCTTT. Translation: CASSVQGGGTEAFF.

About this clonotype: A much larger clonotype is one base distant, so this may be a read error. This chain joins TRBV20-1 and TRBJ1-2; D is possibly TRBD1 (6 bases). The germline V gene encodes CDR1 DFQATT and CDR2 SNEGSKA (reference sequence). The CDR3 totals 13 residues. The CDR3 spells CSASDSINYGYAF. CDR3 coding DNA: TGCAGTGCTTCGGACAGCATTAACTATGGCTACGCCTTC.

This clonotype was detected ten times or more. J is TRBJ1-4 and V is TRBV6-5; 9 nucleotides match TRBD1. The V segment lost 6 bases and the J segment 6 bases; nucleotides outside the gene matches: 8. Germline CDR1 and CDR2: MNHEY and SVGAGI. The CDR3 loop spans 15 amino acids. The CDR3: CASSTGGTGHEKLFF. The CDR3 DNA reads TGTGCCAGCAGCACGGGCGGGACAGGGCATGAAAAACTGTTTTTT.

This clonotype is labeled as large. The J gene is TRBJ2-1, the V gene TRBV11-2; TRBD1 or TRBD2 may be the D gene (5 bases each). This CDR3 has 14 amino acids. Looked up from germline, CDR1 is SGHAT and CDR2 is FQNNGV. The V end was cut by 2 bases, the J end by 10 bases, with 15 bases between. The CDR3 region has the DNA TGTGCCAGCAGCTTATTTGGGACCCGGAGGGAGCAGTTCTTC. The encoded protein is CASSLFGTRREQFF. Variable domain in full (rest from reference TRBV11-2 and TRBJ2-1): EAGVAQSPRYKIIEKRQSVAFWCNPISGHATLYWYQQILGQGPKLLIQFQNNGVVDDSQLPKDRFSAERLKGVDSTLKIQPAKLEDSAVYLCASSLFGTRREQFFGPGTRLTVL.

The V call is TRBV10-1, the J call TRBJ2-5, with TRBD2 matching 8 bases. This CDR3 has 13 residues. Per the germline V gene, CDR1 is WNHNN and CDR2 is SYGVQD (reference sequence). The V and J ends lost 2 bases and 4 bases, in that order; junction bases with no gene match: 0. CDR3 residues: CASSETSGETQYF. The CDR3 DNA reads as TGCGCCAGCAGTGAGACTAGCGGAGAGACCCAGTACTTC.

This clonotype rates as medium-sized. This chain links TRBV18 with TRBJ2-1; a weak D match, TRBD1 (5 bases). Looked up from germline, CDR1 is KGHSH and CDR2 is LQKENI. The CDR3 spans 15 residues. Trimming left V 0 bases short and J 9 bases short, with 15 bases between. CDR3 protein: CASSPPQGGLGEQFF. CDR3 in DNA: TGTGCCAGCTCACCACCCCAGGGTGGGTTGGGTGAGCAGTTCTTC.